This TCR beta chain was identified during a study of patients and donors after allogeneic stem cell transplantation. V shed 4 bases and J 2 bases; nucleotides not matched to a gene: 13. The CDR3 contains 18 residues. One entry per CDR3 protein, called by TCRdb with MiXCR from the RT-PCR reads. The sample carries about a million distinct CDR3 sequences, about a sixth recorded once. The receptor was derived from a human donor who was either an allogeneic HSCT recipient or a stem cell or donor lymphocyte infusion donor (not recorded which). It is not recorded whose cells these are; they may come from a transplant donor. The J gene is TRBJ1-3, the V gene TRBV12-3 or TRBV12-4; the match to TRBD1 covers 8 bases. The specimen was blood, either unsorted or a sorted T cell fraction (not recorded which). CDR3: CASSSQPGQGEPGNTIYF. CDR3 nucleotide sequence: TGTGCCAGCAGTTCCCAACCCGGACAGGGAGAACCTGGAAACACCATATATTTT.